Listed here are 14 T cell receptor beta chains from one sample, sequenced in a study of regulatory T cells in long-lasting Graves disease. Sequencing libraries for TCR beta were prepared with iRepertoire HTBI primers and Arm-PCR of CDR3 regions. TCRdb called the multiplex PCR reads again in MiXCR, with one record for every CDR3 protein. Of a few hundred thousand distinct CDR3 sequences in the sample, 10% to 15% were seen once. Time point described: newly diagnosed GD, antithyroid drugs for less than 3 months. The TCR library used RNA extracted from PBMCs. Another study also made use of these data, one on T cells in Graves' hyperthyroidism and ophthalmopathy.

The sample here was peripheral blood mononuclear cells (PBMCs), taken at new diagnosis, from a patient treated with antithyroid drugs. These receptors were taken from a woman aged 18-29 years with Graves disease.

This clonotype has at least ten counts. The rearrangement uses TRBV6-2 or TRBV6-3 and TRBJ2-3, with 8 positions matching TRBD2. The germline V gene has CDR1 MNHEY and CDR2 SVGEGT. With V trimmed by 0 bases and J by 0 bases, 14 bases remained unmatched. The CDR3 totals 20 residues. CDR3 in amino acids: CASSYSRRPGGTLSTDTQYF. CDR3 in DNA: TGTGCCAGCAGTTACTCGAGGCGTCCGGGAGGGACCCTTAGCACAGATACGCAGTATTTT.

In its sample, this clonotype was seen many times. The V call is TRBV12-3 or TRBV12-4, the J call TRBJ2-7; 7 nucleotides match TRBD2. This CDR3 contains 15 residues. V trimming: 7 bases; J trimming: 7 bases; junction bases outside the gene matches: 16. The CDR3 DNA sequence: TGTGCCAGCACCCCAGCGGGGAGACGGGCCGGGGAGCAGTACTTC. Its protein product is CASTPAGRRAGEQYF.

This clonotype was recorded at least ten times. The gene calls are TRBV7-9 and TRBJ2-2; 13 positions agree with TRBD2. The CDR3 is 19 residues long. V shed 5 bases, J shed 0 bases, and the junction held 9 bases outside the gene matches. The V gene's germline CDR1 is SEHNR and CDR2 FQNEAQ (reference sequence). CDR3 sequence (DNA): TGTGCCAGCAGCACTACCGGGACTAGCGGGAAGGCGAACACCGGGGAGCTGTTTTTT. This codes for CASSTTGTSGKANTGELFF.

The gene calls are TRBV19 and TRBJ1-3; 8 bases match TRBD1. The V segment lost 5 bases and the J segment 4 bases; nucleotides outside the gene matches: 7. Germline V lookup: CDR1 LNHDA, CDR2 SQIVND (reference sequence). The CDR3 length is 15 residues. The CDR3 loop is CASSATGATGNTIYF. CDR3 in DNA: TGTGCCAGTAGTGCGACAGGGGCAACAGGAAACACCATATATTTT. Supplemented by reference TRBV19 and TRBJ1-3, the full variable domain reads DGGITQSPKYLFRKEGQNVTLSCEQNLNHDAMYWYRQDPGQGLRLIYYSQIVNDFQKGDIAEGYSVSREKKESFPLTVTSAQKNPTAFYLCASSATGATGNTIYFGEGSWLTVV.

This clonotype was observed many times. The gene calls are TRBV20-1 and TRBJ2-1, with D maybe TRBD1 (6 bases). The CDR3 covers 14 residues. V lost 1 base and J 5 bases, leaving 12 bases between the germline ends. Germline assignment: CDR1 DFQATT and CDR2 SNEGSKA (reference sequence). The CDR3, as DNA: TGCAGTGCTAGAGTGGGGGCCGAGCACAATGAGCAGTTCTTC. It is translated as CSARVGAEHNEQFF.

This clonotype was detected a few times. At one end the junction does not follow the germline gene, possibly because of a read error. The CDR3: CASSLVRRAGANVPTF. For the CDR3, the DNA is TGTGCCAGCAGTCTTGTAAGGAGGGCTGGGGCCAACGTCCCGACTTTC. This sequence joins TRBV28 and TRBJ2-6; D perhaps matches TRBD2 (6 bases). The CDR3 is 16 residues long. The germline V gene has CDR1 MDHEN and CDR2 SYDVKM.

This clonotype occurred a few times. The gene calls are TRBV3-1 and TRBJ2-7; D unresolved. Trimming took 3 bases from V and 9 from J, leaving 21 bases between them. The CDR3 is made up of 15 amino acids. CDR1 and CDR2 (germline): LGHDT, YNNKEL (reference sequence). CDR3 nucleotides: TGTGCCAGCAGCCAGCCTCTCGGCAGAAGCGTTGCGCAGTACTTC. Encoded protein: CASSQPLGRSVAQYF.

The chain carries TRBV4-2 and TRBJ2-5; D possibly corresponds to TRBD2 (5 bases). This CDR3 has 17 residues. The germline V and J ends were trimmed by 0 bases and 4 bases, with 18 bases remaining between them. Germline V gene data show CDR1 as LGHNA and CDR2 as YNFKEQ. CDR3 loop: CASSQDATGRSGETQYF. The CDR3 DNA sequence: TGTGCCAGCAGCCAAGACGCTACGGGGAGATCTGGAGAGACCCAGTACTTC.

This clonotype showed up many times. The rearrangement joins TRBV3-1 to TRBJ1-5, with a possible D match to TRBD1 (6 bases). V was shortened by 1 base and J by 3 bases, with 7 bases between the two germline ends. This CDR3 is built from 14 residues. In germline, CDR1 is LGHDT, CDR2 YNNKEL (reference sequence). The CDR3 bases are TGTGCCAGCAGCCAAGCAGGGGACAATCAGCCCCAGCATTTT. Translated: CASSQAGDNQPQHF.

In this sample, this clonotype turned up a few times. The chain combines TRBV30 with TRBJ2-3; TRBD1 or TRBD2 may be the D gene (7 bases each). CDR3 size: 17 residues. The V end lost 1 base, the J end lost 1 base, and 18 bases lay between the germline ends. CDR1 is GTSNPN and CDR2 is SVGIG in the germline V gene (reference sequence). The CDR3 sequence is CAWSEGAGALGTDTQYF. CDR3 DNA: TGTGCCTGGAGTGAGGGGGCGGGGGCCCTGGGCACAGATACGCAGTATTTT.

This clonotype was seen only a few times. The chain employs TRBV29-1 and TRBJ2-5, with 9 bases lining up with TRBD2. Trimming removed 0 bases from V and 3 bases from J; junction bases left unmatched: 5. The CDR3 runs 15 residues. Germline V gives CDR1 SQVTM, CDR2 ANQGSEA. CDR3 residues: CSVEELAGLKETQYF. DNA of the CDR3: TGCAGCGTTGAAGAACTAGCGGGCCTCAAAGAGACCCAGTACTTC.

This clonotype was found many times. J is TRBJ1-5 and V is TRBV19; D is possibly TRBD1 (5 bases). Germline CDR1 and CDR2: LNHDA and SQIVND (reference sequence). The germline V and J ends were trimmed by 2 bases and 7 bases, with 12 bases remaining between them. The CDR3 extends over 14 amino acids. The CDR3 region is CASSIMGTVQPQHF. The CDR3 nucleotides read TGTGCCAGTAGTATAATGGGGACCGTGCAGCCCCAGCATTTT.

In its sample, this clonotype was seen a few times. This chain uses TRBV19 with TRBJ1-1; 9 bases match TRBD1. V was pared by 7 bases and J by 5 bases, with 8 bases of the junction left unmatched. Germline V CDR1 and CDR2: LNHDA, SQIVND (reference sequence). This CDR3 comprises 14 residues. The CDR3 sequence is CASTSIQGATEAFF. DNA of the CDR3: TGTGCCAGTACCTCAATACAGGGGGCGACTGAAGCTTTCTTT.

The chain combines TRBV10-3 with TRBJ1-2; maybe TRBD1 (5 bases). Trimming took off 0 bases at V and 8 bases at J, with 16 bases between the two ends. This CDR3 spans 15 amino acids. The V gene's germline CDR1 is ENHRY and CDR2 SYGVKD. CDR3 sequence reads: CAISESSFQGVGYTF. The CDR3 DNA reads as TGTGCCATCAGTGAGTCGAGTTTTCAAGGGGTAGGCTACACCTTC.